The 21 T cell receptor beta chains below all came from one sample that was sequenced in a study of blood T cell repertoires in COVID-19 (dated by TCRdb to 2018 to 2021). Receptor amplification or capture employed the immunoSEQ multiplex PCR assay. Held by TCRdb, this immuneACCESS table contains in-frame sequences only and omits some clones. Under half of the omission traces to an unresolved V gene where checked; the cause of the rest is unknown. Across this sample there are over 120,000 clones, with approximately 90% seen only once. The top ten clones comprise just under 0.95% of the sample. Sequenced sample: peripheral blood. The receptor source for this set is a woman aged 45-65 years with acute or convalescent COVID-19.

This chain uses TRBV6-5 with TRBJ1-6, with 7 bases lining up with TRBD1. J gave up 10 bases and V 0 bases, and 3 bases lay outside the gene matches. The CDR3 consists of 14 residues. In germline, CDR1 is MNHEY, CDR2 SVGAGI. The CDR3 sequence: CASSYSRGGSPLHF. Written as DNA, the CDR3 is TGTGCCAGCAGTTACTCGAGAGGGGGCTCACCCCTCCACTTT.

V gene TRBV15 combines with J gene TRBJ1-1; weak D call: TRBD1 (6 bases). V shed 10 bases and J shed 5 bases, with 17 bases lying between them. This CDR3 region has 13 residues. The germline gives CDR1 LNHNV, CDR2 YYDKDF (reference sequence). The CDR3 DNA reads TGTGCCAGCTCTGGGACACCTGGTACTGAAGCTTTCTTT. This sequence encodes CASSGTPGTEAFF.

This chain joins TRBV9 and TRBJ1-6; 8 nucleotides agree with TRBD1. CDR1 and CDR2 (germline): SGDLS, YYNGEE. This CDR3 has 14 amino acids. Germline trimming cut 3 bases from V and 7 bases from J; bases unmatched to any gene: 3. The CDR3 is CASSGTGNNSPLHF. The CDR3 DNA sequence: TGTGCCAGCAGCGGGACAGGGAACAATTCACCCCTCCACTTT.

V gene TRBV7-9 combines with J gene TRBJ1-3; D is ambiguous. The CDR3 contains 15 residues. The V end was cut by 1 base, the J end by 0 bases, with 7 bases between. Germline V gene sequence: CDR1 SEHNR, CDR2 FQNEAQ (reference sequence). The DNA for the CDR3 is TGTGCCAGCAGCTTAGTGACGGGCTCTGGAAACACCATATATTTT. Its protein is CASSLVTGSGNTIYF. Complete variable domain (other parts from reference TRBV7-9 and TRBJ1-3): DTGVSQNPRHKITKRGQNVTFRCDPISEHNRLYWYRQTLGQGPEFLTYFQNEAQLEKSRLLSDRFSAERPKGSFSTLEIQRTEQGDSAMYLCASSLVTGSGNTIYFGEGSWLTVV.

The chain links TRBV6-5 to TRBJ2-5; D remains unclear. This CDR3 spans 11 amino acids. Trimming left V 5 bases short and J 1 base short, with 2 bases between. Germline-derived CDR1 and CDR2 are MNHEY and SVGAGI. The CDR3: CASSLQETQYF. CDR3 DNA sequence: TGTGCCAGCAGTCTCCAAGAGACCCAGTACTTC.

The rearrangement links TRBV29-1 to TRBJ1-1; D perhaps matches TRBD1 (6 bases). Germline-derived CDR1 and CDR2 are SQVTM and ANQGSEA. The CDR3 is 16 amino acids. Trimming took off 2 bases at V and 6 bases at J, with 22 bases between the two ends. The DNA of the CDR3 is TGCAGCGTTGAAATTGTGGCAGGGGAGAGTAACCCTGAAGCTTTCTTT. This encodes CSVEIVAGESNPEAFF.

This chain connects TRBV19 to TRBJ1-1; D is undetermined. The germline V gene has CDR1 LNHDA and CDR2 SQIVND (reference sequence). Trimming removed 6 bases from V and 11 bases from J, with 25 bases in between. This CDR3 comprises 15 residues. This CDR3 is CASRSVGGASPAAFF. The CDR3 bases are TGTGCCAGTAGGTCCGTAGGAGGCGCGAGTCCGGCCGCTTTCTTT.

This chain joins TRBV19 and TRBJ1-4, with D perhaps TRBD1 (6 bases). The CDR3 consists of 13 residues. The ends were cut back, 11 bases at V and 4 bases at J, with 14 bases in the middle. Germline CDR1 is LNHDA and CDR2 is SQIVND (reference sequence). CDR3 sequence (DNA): TGTGCCTCCAGGGGTCTCGTTAATGAAAAACTGTTTTTT. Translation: CASRGLVNEKLFF.

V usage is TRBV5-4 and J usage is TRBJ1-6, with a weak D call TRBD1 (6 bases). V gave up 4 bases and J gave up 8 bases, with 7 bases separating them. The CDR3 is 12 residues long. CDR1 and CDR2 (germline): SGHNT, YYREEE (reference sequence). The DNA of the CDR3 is TGTGCCAGCAGCCCAGGGGATTCACCCCTCCACTTT. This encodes CASSPGDSPLHF.

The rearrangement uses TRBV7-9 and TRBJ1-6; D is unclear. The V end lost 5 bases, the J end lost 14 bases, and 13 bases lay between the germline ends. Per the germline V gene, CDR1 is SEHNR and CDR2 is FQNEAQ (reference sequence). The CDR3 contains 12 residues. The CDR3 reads CASSTQVSTLHF. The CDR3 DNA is TGTGCCAGCAGCACCCAGGTCTCCACCCTCCACTTT.

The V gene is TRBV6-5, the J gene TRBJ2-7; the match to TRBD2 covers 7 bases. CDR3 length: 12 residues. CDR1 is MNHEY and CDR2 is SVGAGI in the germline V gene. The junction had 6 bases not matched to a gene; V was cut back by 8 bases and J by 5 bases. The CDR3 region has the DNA TGTGCCAGCCGGACTAGTCAGGACGAGCAGTACTTC. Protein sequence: CASRTSQDEQYF.

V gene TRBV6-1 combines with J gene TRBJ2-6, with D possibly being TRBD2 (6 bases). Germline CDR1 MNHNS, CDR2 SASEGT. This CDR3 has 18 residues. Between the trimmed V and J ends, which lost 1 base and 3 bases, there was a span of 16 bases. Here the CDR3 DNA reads TGTGCCAGCAGTGAAGAAGGGGTCTGGAGGGATGGGGCCAACGTCCTGACTTTC. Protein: CASSEEGVWRDGANVLTF.

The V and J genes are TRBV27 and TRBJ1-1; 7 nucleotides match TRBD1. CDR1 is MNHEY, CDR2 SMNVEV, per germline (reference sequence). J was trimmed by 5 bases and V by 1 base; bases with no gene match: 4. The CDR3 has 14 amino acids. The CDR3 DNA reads TGTGCCAGCAGTTTATTCGGCAGGGGGACTGAAGCTTTCTTT. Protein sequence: CASSLFGRGTEAFF.

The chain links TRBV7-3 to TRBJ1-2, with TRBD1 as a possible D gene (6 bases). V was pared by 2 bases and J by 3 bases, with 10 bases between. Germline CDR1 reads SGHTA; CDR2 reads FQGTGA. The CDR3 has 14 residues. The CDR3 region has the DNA TGTGCCAGCAGCTTAGAGGGGGTAGACTATGGCTACACCTTC. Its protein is CASSLEGVDYGYTF.

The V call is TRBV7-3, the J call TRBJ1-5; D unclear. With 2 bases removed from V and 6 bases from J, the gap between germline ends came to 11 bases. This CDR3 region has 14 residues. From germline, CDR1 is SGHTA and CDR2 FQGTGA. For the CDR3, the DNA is TGTGCCAGCAGCTTACGGGGATTTGGTCAGCCCCAGCATTTT. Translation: CASSLRGFGQPQHF.

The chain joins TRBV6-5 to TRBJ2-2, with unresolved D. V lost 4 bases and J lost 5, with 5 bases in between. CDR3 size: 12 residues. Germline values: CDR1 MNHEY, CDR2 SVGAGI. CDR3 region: CASSLETGELFF. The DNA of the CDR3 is TGTGCCAGCAGTTTGGAGACCGGGGAGCTGTTTTTT.

As DNA, the CDR3 is TGCGCCAGCAGCTCGCCCAGCGGGAGAACAGATACGCAGTATTTT. This encodes CASSSPSGRTDTQYF. The chain employs TRBV5-1 and TRBJ2-3, with 8 nucleotides matching TRBD2. CDR3 length: 15 residues. Losses at the gene ends were 3 bases for V and 3 bases for J; bases not matched to a gene: 6. CDR1 and CDR2 from the germline V gene are SGHRS and YFSETQ.

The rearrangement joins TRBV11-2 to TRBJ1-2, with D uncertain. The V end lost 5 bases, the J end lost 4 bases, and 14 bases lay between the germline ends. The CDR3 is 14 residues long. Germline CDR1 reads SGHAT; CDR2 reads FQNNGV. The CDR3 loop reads CASSPRTRSYGYTF. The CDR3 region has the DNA TGTGCCAGCAGCCCCCGAACACGTTCCTATGGCTACACCTTC.

The CDR3 reads CATSARGGSEQFF. CDR3 nucleotide sequence: TGTGCCACCAGTGCTAGGGGGGGCAGTGAGCAGTTCTTC. V gene TRBV24-1 combines with J gene TRBJ2-1, with D perhaps TRBD2 (7 bases). The germline V gene encodes CDR1 KGHDR and CDR2 SFDVKD. The CDR3 loop spans 13 amino acids. Trimming took off 5 bases at V and 9 bases at J, with 13 bases between the two ends.

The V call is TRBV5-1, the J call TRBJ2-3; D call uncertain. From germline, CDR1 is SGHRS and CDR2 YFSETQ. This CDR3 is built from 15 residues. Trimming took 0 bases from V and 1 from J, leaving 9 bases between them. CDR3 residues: CASSLEEYGTDTQYF. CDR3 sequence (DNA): TGCGCCAGCAGCTTGGAGGAGTACGGCACAGATACGCAGTATTTT.

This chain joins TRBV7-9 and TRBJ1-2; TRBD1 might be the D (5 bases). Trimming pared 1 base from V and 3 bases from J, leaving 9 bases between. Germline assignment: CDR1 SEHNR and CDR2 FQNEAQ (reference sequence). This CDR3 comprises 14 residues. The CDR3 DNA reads TGTGCCAGCAGCTTAGGAGGGGAGGACTATGGCTACACCTTC. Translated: CASSLGGEDYGYTF.